This TCR beta chain was documented in a study of blood T cell repertoires in COVID-19. Overall study: Specimens from acute and convalescent COVID-19 originated in the United States, Italy and Spain. T cells, B-cell-depleted T cells, or PBMCs supplied cDNA or gDNA.

The germline CDR1 and CDR2 sequences are MNHEY and SVGAGI. This CDR3 spans 15 amino acids. V was clipped by 6 bases and J by 10 bases, with 19 bases between them. As processed by the authors: Quantification of nucleated cells was approximated via reference gene primer amplification. This table comes from immunoSEQ multiplex PCR, and its TCRdb copy is limited to in-frame clones, with some not included. That table gives V, J and clone size, and the DNA gave D and trimming. The sample lists 250,000 or so clones, under 85% occurring once. Sequencing input: peripheral blood. The TCR sequence derives from a man between 25 and 39 years old who had recovered from COVID-19. The V and J genes are TRBV6-5 and TRBJ1-6, with D unresolved. CDR3 residues: CASSGVSSFFSPLHF. CDR3 coding DNA: TGTGCCAGCAGCGGGGTATCCTCATTTTTCTCACCCCTCCACTTT.